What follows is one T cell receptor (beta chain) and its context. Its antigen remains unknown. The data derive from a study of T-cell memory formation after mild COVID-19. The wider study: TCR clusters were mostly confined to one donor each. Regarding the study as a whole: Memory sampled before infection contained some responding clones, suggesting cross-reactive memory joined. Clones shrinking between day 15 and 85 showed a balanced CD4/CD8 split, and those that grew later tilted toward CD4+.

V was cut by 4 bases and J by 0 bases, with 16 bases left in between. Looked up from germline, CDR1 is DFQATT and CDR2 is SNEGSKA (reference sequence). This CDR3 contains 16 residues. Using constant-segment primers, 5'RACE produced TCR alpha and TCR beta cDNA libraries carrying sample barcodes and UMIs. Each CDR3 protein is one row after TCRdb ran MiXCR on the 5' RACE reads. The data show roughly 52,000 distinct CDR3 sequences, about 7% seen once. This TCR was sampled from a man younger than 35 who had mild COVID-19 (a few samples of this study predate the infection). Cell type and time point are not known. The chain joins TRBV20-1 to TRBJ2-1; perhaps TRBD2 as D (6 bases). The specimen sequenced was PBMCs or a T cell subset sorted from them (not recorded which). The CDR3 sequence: CSAKGGSRGSYNEQFF. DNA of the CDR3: TGCAGTGCTAAAGGAGGGTCGCGCGGCTCCTACAATGAGCAGTTCTTC.